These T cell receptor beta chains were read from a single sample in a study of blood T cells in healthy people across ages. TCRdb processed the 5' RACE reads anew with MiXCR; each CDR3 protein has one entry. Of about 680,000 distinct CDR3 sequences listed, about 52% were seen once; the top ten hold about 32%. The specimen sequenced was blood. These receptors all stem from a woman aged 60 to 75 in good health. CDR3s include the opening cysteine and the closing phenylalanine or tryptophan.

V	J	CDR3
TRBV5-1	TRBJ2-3	CASSPGYTDTQYF
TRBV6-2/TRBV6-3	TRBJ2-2	CASSYRATGTGELFF
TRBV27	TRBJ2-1	CASSRRTGGALDEQFF
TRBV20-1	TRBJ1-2	CSAEDREISFYGYTF
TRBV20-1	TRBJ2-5	CSARVTRGRGETQYF
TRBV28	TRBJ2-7	CASSRGTSDLHEQYF
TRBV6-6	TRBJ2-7	CASSYSTLAGGSYEQYF
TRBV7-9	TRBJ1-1	CASSREANTEAFF
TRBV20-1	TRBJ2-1	CSAWAGSEQFF
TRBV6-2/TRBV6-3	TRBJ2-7	CASRRDSASYEQYF
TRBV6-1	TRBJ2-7	CASSVLGYEQYF
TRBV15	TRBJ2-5	CATSRQGSGETQYF
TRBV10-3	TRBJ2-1	CAISEQTGKGYNEQFF